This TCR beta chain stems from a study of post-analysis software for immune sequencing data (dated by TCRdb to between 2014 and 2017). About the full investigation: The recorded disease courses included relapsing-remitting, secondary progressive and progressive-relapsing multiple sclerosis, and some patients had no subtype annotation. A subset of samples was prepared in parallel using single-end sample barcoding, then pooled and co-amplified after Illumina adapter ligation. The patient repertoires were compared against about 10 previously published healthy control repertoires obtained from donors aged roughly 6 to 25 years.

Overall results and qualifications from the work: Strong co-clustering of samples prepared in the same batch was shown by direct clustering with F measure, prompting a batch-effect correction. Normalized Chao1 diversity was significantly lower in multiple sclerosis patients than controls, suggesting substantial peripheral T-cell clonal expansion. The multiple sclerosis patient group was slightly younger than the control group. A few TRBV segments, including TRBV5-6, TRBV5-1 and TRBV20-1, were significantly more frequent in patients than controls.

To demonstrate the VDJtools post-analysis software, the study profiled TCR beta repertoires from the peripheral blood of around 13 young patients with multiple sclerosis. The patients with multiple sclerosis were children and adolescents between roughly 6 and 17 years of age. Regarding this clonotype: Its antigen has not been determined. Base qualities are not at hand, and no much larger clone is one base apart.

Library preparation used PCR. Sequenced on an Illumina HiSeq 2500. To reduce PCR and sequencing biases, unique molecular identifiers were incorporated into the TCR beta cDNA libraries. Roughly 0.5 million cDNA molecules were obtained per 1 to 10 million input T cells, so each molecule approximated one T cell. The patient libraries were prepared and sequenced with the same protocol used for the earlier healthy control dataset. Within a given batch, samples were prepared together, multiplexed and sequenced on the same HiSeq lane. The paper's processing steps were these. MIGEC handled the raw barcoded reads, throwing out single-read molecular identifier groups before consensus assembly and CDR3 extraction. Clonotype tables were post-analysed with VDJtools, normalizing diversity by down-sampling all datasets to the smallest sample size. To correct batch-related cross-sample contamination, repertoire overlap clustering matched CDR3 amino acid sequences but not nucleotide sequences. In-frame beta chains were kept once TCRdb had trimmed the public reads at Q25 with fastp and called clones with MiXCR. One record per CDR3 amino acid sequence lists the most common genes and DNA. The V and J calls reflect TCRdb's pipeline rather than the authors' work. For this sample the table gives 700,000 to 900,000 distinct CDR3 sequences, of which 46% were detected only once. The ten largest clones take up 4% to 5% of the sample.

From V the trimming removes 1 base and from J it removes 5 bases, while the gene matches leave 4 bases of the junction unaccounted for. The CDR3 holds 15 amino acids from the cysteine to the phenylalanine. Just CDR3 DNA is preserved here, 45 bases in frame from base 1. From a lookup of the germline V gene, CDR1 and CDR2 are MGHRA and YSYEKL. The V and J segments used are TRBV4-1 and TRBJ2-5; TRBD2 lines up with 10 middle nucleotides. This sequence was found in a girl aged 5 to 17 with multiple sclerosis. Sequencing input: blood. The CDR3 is CASSQGGTSAETQYF. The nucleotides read TGCGCCAGCAGCCAAGGGGGGACTAGCGCGGAGACCCAGTACTTC.